The rows below give T cell receptor beta chains drawn from one sample of a study of T cells in Graves' hyperthyroidism and ophthalmopathy. MiXCR was run by TCRdb on the multiplex PCR reads, yielding one entry per CDR3 protein. The data contain some 550,000 distinct CDR3 sequences, less than 25% of them singletons. What was sequenced was blood. The receptors derive from a man aged 18 to 30 with Graves' hyperthyroidism. CDR3s include the opening cysteine and the closing phenylalanine or tryptophan. The D gene is left open where the match is weak. Not all rows give a size; the values are once, few, many and, for expanded clones, a class.

D gene,J gene,clone size,V gene,CDR3 DNA,CDR3 protein
TRBD1,TRBJ1-5,once,TRBV6-1,TGTGCCAGCAGTCCAGGGACAGGGTGGAATCAGCCCCAGCATTTT,CASSPGTGWNQPQHF
NA,TRBJ2-5,NA,TRBV30,TGTGCCTGGAGTGGGGTAGGGGGGGCCCAAAGGACCCAGTACTTC,CAWSGVGGAQRTQYF
NA,TRBJ2-7,many,TRBV2,TGTGCCATAAGGGAGACATCCAACTCCTACGAGCAGTACTTC,CAIRETSNSYEQYF
TRBD1,TRBJ1-1,many,TRBV19,TGTGCCAGTAGTATCGGGACAGGGAACACTGAAGCTTTCTTT,CASSIGTGNTEAFF
TRBD1,TRBJ2-2,NA,TRBV7-9,TGTGCCAGCAGCTTAGGGACAGGGACCACCGGGGAGCTGTTTTTT,CASSLGTGTTGELFF
TRBD2,TRBJ2-3,NA,TRBV28,TGTGCCAGCAGACAGGGACTAGCGGGGGGTAAAAGTTGGACAGATACGCAGTATTTT,CASRQGLAGGKSWTDTQYF
TRBD1,TRBJ1-1,few,TRBV5-1,TGCGCCAGCAGTTCCCGGGACAGGTCTTTAGGGGCTGAAGCTTTCTTT,CASSSRDRSLGAEAFF
NA,TRBJ1-1,NA,TRBV11-2,TGTGCCAGCAGCCCCGGGGAATGGCTTACGGCTTTCTTT,CASSPGEWLTAFF
TRBD2,TRBJ2-5,many,TRBV27,TGTGCCAGCAGTATTCTAGCGGGGGGGCGAGAGACCCAGTACTTC,CASSILAGGRETQYF
TRBD1,TRBJ1-2,many,TRBV2,TGTGCCAGCAGCATAGATACAGGGGAATTAAACTATGGCTACACCTTC,CASSIDTGELNYGYTF
NA,TRBJ1-2,many,TRBV20-1,TGCAGTGCTATTGGGCTCCAAGAGACTAACTATGGCTACACCTTC,CSAIGLQETNYGYTF
NA,TRBJ2-7,many,TRBV19,TGTGCCAGTAGTAAGAGGAACAGCTATCTCTACGAGCAGTACTTC,CASSKRNSYLYEQYF
NA,TRBJ2-7,few,TRBV4-1,TGCGCCAGCAGCCAACGCGAACGCTCCTACGAGCAGTACTTC,CASSQRERSYEQYF
TRBD1,TRBJ1-6,NA,TRBV10-3,TGTGCCATCAGTGGGACAGGGCGCAATTCACCCCTCCACTTT,CAISGTGRNSPLHF
NA,TRBJ1-5,once,TRBV19,TGTGCCAGTAGTAGGACGGGAATCAATCAGCCCCAGCATTTT,CASSRTGINQPQHF
NA,TRBJ2-7,NA,TRBV15,TGTGCCACCAGCAGAGATCTGGCTGAGGTTGACGAGCAGTACTTC,CATSRDLAEVDEQYF
TRBD1,TRBJ1-1,many,TRBV10-3,TGTGCCGCCCGGGACAGGGGTCTGATGAACACTGAAGCTTTCTTT,CAARDRGLMNTEAFF
NA,TRBJ2-7,NA,TRBV20-1,TGCAGTGCTAGAGCTTCCTTAGACACTTACTCCTACGAGCAGTACTTC,CSARASLDTYSYEQYF
NA,TRBJ2-7,NA,TRBV30,TGTGCCTGGAGTGGGGGTCGGGGACAACCCGAAAGCTCCTACGAGCAGTACTTC,CAWSGGRGQPESSYEQYF
TRBD2,TRBJ2-2,few,TRBV9,TGTGCCAGCAGCGTAAGGGGGACTAGCGGGGGGCCCACCGGGGAGCTGTTTTTT,CASSVRGTSGGPTGELFF
TRBD1,TRBJ1-2,many,TRBV28,TGTGCCAGCGCCGGGACAGGGGTTCAAGTGGGTGCCTTCTATGGCTACACCTTC,CASAGTGVQVGAFYGYTF
TRBD2,TRBJ2-2,many,TRBV28,TGTGCCAGCAGTTTAGGTAGCGGGGGCCAAAACACCGGGGAGCTGTTTTTT,CASSLGSGGQNTGELFF
NA,TRBJ2-7,once,TRBV10-2,TGCGCCAGCAGTGTGCAGGGGAAGTACGAGCAGTACTTC,CASSVQGKYEQYF
NA,TRBJ2-3,NA,TRBV2,TGTGCCAGCAGTACATTCGATACGCAGTATTTT,CASSTFDTQYF
TRBD1,TRBJ2-5,many,TRBV4-1,TGCGCCAGCAGCCTCTCCGGACAGGGCGCAGAGACCCAGTACTTC,CASSLSGQGAETQYF
NA,TRBJ1-5,many,TRBV5-5,TGTGCCAGCAGTCGCGTAAGGCCAGGTACATATCAGCCCCAGCATTTT,CASSRVRPGTYQPQHF
NA,TRBJ2-6,NA,TRBV24-1,TGTGCCACCGAGAGCGGGCCGAGCTCTGGGGCCAACGTCCTGACTTTC,CATESGPSSGANVLTF
TRBD1,TRBJ1-1,many,TRBV6-1,TGTGCCAGCAGCCGAAGGGGGCTGAACACTGAAGCTTTCTTT,CASSRRGLNTEAFF
NA,TRBJ2-7,few,TRBV28,TGTGCCAGCAGTTCCCTGGGGGTTGCCTACGAGCAGTACTTC,CASSSLGVAYEQYF
NA,TRBJ1-1,NA,TRBV3-1,TGTGCCAGCAGCCAAGACAGGCCGGGACGGACTTTCTTT,CASSQDRPGRTFF
TRBD2,TRBJ2-7,few,TRBV9,TGTGCCAGCAGCCCTAGCGGGGAGCCCGACTACGAGCAGTACTTC,CASSPSGEPDYEQYF
NA,TRBJ2-7,many,TRBV7-8,TGTGCCAGCAGCTTAATCGTTGGGGATTACGAGCAGTACTTC,CASSLIVGDYEQYF
TRBD1,TRBJ2-4,many,TRBV20-1,TGCAGTGCTAGAGACTTACAGGGGGAGGACATTCAGTACTTC,CSARDLQGEDIQYF
NA,TRBJ1-1,many,TRBV12-3/TRBV12-4,TGTGCCAGCAGCTACTCCGGGAAAAACACTGAAGCTTTCTTT,CASSYSGKNTEAFF
NA,TRBJ1-1,few,TRBV5-6,TGTGCCAGCAGCTTGGACAGCCCCTACGGGTGGGACACTGAAGCTTTCTTT,CASSLDSPYGWDTEAFF
NA,TRBJ2-7,many,TRBV6-1,TGTGCCAGCAGTGGCCTCCACGAGCAGTACTTC,CASSGLHEQYF
NA,TRBJ1-1,NA,TRBV10-3,TGTGCCACCAGAGGAGACACCCGGGGCACTGAAGCTTTCTTT,CATRGDTRGTEAFF
NA,TRBJ1-1,many,TRBV28,TGTGCCAGCAGTTCACGGTTCCCGAACACTGAAGCTTTCTTT,CASSSRFPNTEAFF
NA,TRBJ1-2,NA,TRBV11-1,TGTGCCAGCAGCTTGCCCGGGACCCCCACGGACTATGGCTACACCTTC,CASSLPGTPTDYGYTF
NA,TRBJ1-5,few,TRBV6-5,TGTGTCAGCAATCTCGAGGGAAGTCCGGATCAGCCCCAGCATTTT,CVSNLEGSPDQPQHF
TRBD1,TRBJ2-4,NA,TRBV11-3,TGTGCCAGCAGCACTAGTAGGGGGCTTGAGCTTCAGTACTTC,CASSTSRGLELQYF
TRBD1,TRBJ2-7,many,TRBV20-1,TGCAGTGCCCGGGGGGACAGGGACTACGAGCAGTACTTC,CSARGDRDYEQYF